This record concerns one T cell receptor (beta chain) sequence. Other nucleotide sequences in the sample specify the same CDR3. The data were produced by immunoSEQ multiplex PCR, yet TCRdb's version contains in-frame clones alone and is incomplete. Among some 2,400,000 clones listed, about 94% were seen once. The data belong to a study of shared clonotypes between healthy human individuals. Germline V gene data show CDR1 as LGHNA and CDR2 as YSLEER. CDR3 length: 14 residues. Trimming cost V 2 bases and J 2 bases; bases outside gene matches: 1. Sequenced: naive CD4+ T cells sorted from blood. Subset noted: CD45RA+ positively selected. J is TRBJ2-5 and V is TRBV4-3; the match to TRBD1 covers 8 bases. The receptor was derived from a man aged 18 to 35 in good health. Written as DNA, the CDR3 is TGCGCCAGCAGCCAAAACAGGGGGCAAGAGACCCAGTACTTC. Encoded protein: CASSQNRGQETQYF.